These 13 T cell receptor beta chains came from one sample sequenced in a study of blood T cell repertoires in COVID-19. TCRdb's copy holds only in-frame clones and misses some; the assay was immunoSEQ multiplex PCR. Of about 200,000 clones in the sample, less than 95% are singletons; the top ten hold about 0.76%. Sequencing input: peripheral blood. These TCRs come from a man younger than 40 with COVID-19, enrolled during active disease.

The genes are TRBV7-3 and TRBJ2-5; TRBD1 matches 7 bases. In germline, CDR1 is SGHTA, CDR2 FQGTGA. This CDR3 is 14 amino acids long. J was trimmed by 5 bases and V by 5 bases; bases with no gene match: 8. CDR3 region: CASSIQGQGETQYF. For the CDR3, the DNA is TGTGCCAGCAGCATACAGGGGCAGGGGGAGACCCAGTACTTC.

The V call is TRBV19, the J call TRBJ2-2; TRBD1 might be the D (5 bases). CDR3 length: 17 amino acids. Germline V lookup: CDR1 LNHDA, CDR2 SQIVND (reference sequence). The V gene lost 2 bases and the J gene lost 2 bases, with 15 bases spanning the gap. CDR3 in DNA: TGTGCCAGTAGTATATCATGGGGCGGAATTAACACCGGGGAGCTGTTTTTT. Translation: CASSISWGGINTGELFF.

This clone is a singleton in its sample. This rearrangement joins TRBV11-1 to TRBJ1-1; D might be TRBD1 (5 bases). Germline values: CDR1 SGHAT, CDR2 FQDESV (reference sequence). V was shortened by 2 bases and J by 1 base, with 5 bases between the two germline ends. CDR3 length: 13 amino acids. The CDR3, as DNA: TGTGCCAGCAGCTTACAGGGGAACACTGAAGCTTTCTTT. Its protein is CASSLQGNTEAFF.

This chain links TRBV15 with TRBJ2-1, with a tentative D call TRBD1 (6 bases). In germline, CDR1 is LNHNV, CDR2 YYDKDF (reference sequence). This CDR3 region has 16 residues. The germline V and J ends were trimmed by 0 bases and 4 bases, with 13 bases remaining between them. CDR3 amino acids: CATSREGQGMYNEQFF. In nucleotides, the CDR3 is TGTGCCACCAGCAGAGAAGGGCAGGGGATGTACAATGAGCAGTTCTTC.

Comments on this clone: This specimen includes other DNA sequences encoding the same CDR3. The rearrangement joins TRBV20-1 to TRBJ1-2; D is unclear. CDR3 length: 10 amino acids. Trimming cost V 4 bases and J 8 bases, with 8 bases left between them. Per the germline V gene, CDR1 is DFQATT and CDR2 is SNEGSKA (reference sequence). In DNA form, the CDR3 reads TGCAGTGCTACGCCCGGGGGCTACACCTTC. Translated: CSATPGGYTF.

The chain joins TRBV5-1 to TRBJ2-3; maybe TRBD2 (6 bases). The CDR3 contains 14 residues. V was shortened by 2 bases and J by 6 bases, with 13 bases between the two germline ends. The germline V gene has CDR1 SGHRS and CDR2 YFSETQ. The CDR3, as DNA: TGCGCCAGCAGCTTAGGAGGGGAGAGGGATACGCAGTATTTT. Translated: CASSLGGERDTQYF.

This clone was picked up one time. CDR3 sequence: CASLGVAGSYNEQFF. The CDR3 nucleotides are TGCGCCAGCCTAGGGGTTGCCGGCTCCTACAATGAGCAGTTCTTC. The genes are TRBV5-1 and TRBJ2-1; weak D call: TRBD1 (5 bases). The CDR3 extends over 15 amino acids. The germline gives CDR1 SGHRS, CDR2 YFSETQ. Between the trimmed V and J ends, which lost 7 bases and 0 bases, there was a span of 14 bases.

CDR3 sequence reads: CASSLVGERGNTIYF. As DNA, the CDR3 is TGTGCCAGCAGCCTTGTCGGGGAACGCGGAAACACCATATATTTT. V is TRBV5-4 and J is TRBJ1-3; D not certain. The CDR3 is 15 amino acids. V lost 4 bases and J 4 bases, leaving 15 bases between the germline ends. Germline V gene data show CDR1 as SGHNT and CDR2 as YYREEE (reference sequence).

The CDR3 bases are TGCGCCAGCAGCTTGGCCGGACAGGTCGAAAACACCATATATTTT. As protein: CASSLAGQVENTIYF. The chain employs TRBV5-1 and TRBJ1-3; the match to TRBD1 covers 7 bases. Germline V gene data show CDR1 as SGHRS and CDR2 as YFSETQ. The junction had 6 bases not matched to a gene; V was cut back by 0 bases and J by 6 bases. The length of the CDR3 is 15 residues.

The V call is TRBV7-9, the J call TRBJ1-1; 10 bases fit TRBD1. The germline CDR1 and CDR2 sequences are SEHNR and FQNEAQ (reference sequence). The CDR3 consists of 16 residues. Trimming at V came to 1 base and at J to 1 base, leaving 3 bases not matched to a gene. CDR3 loop: CASSLGGQGKNTEAFF. CDR3 nucleotide sequence: TGTGCCAGCAGCTTAGGGGGACAGGGGAAGAACACTGAAGCTTTCTTT. The whole variable domain, filled in from reference TRBV7-9 and TRBJ1-1, reads DTGVSQNPRHKITKRGQNVTFRCDPISEHNRLYWYRQTLGQGPEFLTYFQNEAQLEKSRLLSDRFSAERPKGSFSTLEIQRTEQGDSAMYLCASSLGGQGKNTEAFFGQGTRLTVV.

About this clone itself: Other nucleotide sequences in the sample specify the same CDR3. The gene calls are TRBV5-1 and TRBJ2-1; D might be TRBD2 (5 bases). Germline lookup yields CDR1 SGHRS and CDR2 YFSETQ. The CDR3 runs 15 residues. V was cut by 0 bases and J by 1 base, with 8 bases left in between. CDR3 sequence reads: CASSLEPGSYNEQFF. CDR3 coding DNA: TGCGCCAGCAGCTTGGAGCCGGGGTCCTACAATGAGCAGTTCTTC.

The rearrangement links TRBV6-5 to TRBJ2-5; 11 nucleotides agree with TRBD2. The junction had 4 bases not matched to a gene; V was cut back by 5 bases and J by 5 bases. The CDR3 has 14 amino acids. Germline V CDR1 and CDR2: MNHEY, SVGAGI. The CDR3 bases are TGTGCCAGCAGTCGACTAGCGGGGTGGGAGACCCAGTACTTC. Translation gives CASSRLAGWETQYF.

The chain joins TRBV27 to TRBJ2-3, with TRBD2 as a possible D gene (6 bases). The length of the CDR3 is 17 residues. Germline V gives CDR1 MNHEY, CDR2 SMNVEV (reference sequence). Trimming took off 5 bases at V and 3 bases at J, with 21 bases between the two ends. CDR3: CASSPPAREVRTDTQYF. CDR3 in DNA: TGTGCCAGCAGTCCCCCCGCCAGGGAGGTTAGGACAGATACGCAGTATTTT.